What follows are 22 T cell receptor beta chains derived from one specimen sequenced in a study of T-cell reconstitution after alpha-beta-depleted transplantation in children (dated by TCRdb to about 2016). The library was built by means of PCR. The sequencing machine was an Illumina HiSeq 2500. TCR library preparation used molecular barcoding, with unique molecular identifiers applied to normalize quantification of the TCRbeta repertoire. TCRdb's own reprocessing of the public reads used fastp at Q25 and MiXCR and kept productive beta chains. Rows are combined by CDR3 protein, so each entry shows the most common genes and DNA. For this sample the table gives approximately 500,000 distinct CDR3 sequences, of which over 20% were detected only once. In total, the top ten clones hold just over 35% of the sample. Sample treatment or condition, as interpreted from the label and publication: allogeneic hematopoietic cell transplantation with graft depleted of TCRalphabeta T cells and CD19 B cells.

The sample was PBMCs, taken before TCRalphabeta/CD19-depleted stem cell transplant. These receptors were obtained from a boy younger than two with Wiskott-Aldrich syndrome, due to receive a stem cell transplant.

The chain employs TRBV24-1 and TRBJ2-7; tentatively, D is TRBD2 (6 bases). Per the germline V gene, CDR1 is KGHDR and CDR2 is SFDVKD. V lost 3 bases, J lost 3 bases, and 14 bases lay in between. There are 15 residues in the CDR3. CDR3 in amino acids: CATSDGGLLDYEQYF. As DNA, the CDR3 is TGTGCCACCAGTGATGGGGGACTCCTCGACTACGAGCAGTACTTC.

The CDR3 region is CATQRGNQPQHF. The CDR3 DNA sequence: TGTGCCACCCAGAGGGGCAATCAGCCCCAGCATTTT. V usage is TRBV6-6 and J usage is TRBJ1-5; D is unresolved. The length of the CDR3 is 12 residues. The V gene lost 10 bases and the J gene lost 2 bases, with 9 bases spanning the gap. The germline CDR1 and CDR2 sequences are MNHNY and SVGAGI (reference sequence).

This clonotype has a handful of counts. The chain uses TRBV7-9 and TRBJ2-7; 10 nucleotides agree with TRBD1. The germline CDR1 and CDR2 sequences are SEHNR and FQNEAQ (reference sequence). V shed 2 bases, J shed 1 base, and the junction held 11 bases outside the gene matches. This CDR3 comprises 18 residues. CDR3 in DNA: TGTGCCAGCAGCTTATGGGGACAGGGGACGCCATTATCCTACGAGCAGTACTTC. This sequence encodes CASSLWGQGTPLSYEQYF.

A single count supports this clonotype. V and J are TRBV29-1 and TRBJ2-7, with D possibly matching TRBD1 (6 bases). This CDR3 has 14 residues. With 5 bases removed from V and 4 bases from J, the gap between germline ends came to 18 bases. CDR1 SQVTM and CDR2 ANQGSEA come from the germline V gene. The chain's CDR3 is CSVLSGTRVYEQYF. CDR3 sequence (DNA): TGCAGCGTTTTATCCGGGACACGAGTTTACGAGCAGTACTTC.

This clonotype was counted only a few times. V gene TRBV5-1 combines with J gene TRBJ2-5, with D tentatively TRBD1 (5 bases). The germline CDR1 and CDR2 sequences are SGHRS and YFSETQ. The CDR3 extends over 14 amino acids. V lost 0 bases to trimming and J lost 7 bases, with 13 bases between them. The CDR3 DNA reads TGCGCCAGCAGCTTGGAGGGGTCGCCTGGGACCCAGTACTTC. Protein sequence: CASSLEGSPGTQYF.

This clonotype was seen a handful of times. V and J are TRBV7-3 and TRBJ2-7, with a weak D call TRBD2 (6 bases). CDR1 is SGHTA, CDR2 FQGTGA, per germline. The CDR3 contains 15 residues. Deletions cut 4 bases from V and 4 bases from J, with 17 bases between. Here the CDR3 reads CASSSHRPGTYEQYF. Written as DNA, the CDR3 is TGTGCCAGCAGCTCCCACCGCCCTGGGACTTACGAGCAGTACTTC. The variable domain in full, with the rest retrieved from reference TRBV7-3 and TRBJ2-7, is GAGVSQTPSNKVTEKGKYVELRCDPISGHTALYWYRQSLGQGPEFLIYFQGTGAADDSGLPNDRFFAVRPEGSVSTLKIQRTERGDSAVYLCASSSHRPGTYEQYFGPGTRLTVT.

This clonotype has more than one count but fewer than ten. The gene calls are TRBV15 and TRBJ1-3; D unresolved. In germline, CDR1 is LNHNV, CDR2 YYDKDF (reference sequence). V was trimmed by 1 base and J by 4 bases, leaving 8 bases between them. This CDR3 region has 14 residues. CDR3 protein: CATSRGEAGNTIYF. The CDR3 bases are TGTGCCACCAGCAGAGGGGAGGCCGGAAACACCATATATTTT.

The CDR3 here is CAICGASGANVLTF. For the CDR3, the DNA is TGTGCCATCTGCGGGGCCTCTGGGGCCAACGTCCTGACTTTC. The J gene is TRBJ2-6, the V gene TRBV27, with D tentatively TRBD2 (6 bases). Germline CDR1 and CDR2: MNHEY and SMNVEV (reference sequence). The germline V and J ends were trimmed by 10 bases and 0 bases, with 10 bases remaining between them. CDR3 length: 14 amino acids.

This clonotype was counted a few times. This chain links TRBV6-5 with TRBJ1-1; D is undetermined. The ends were cut back, 3 bases at V and 3 bases at J, with 8 bases in the middle. Germline CDR1 is MNHEY and CDR2 is SVGAGI. This CDR3 contains 13 residues. CDR3 nucleotide sequence: TGTGCCAGCAGTTATACGGGAGACACTGAAGCTTTCTTT. Protein: CASSYTGDTEAFF.

The rearrangement links TRBV5-1 to TRBJ2-7, with D uncertain. The length of the CDR3 is 13 residues. The germline V gene has CDR1 SGHRS and CDR2 YFSETQ. Trimming removed 0 bases at V and 4 bases at J, with 8 bases between. The CDR3 here is CASSLGSEYEQYF. Written as DNA, the CDR3 is TGCGCCAGCAGCTTGGGTTCAGAGTACGAGCAGTACTTC.

The rearrangement joins TRBV3-1 to TRBJ2-7; 15 nucleotides match TRBD2. The CDR3 runs 18 residues. V was clipped by 0 bases and J by 4 bases; unmatched bases: 7. Germline CDR1 reads LGHDT; CDR2 reads YNNKEL (reference sequence). CDR3 coding DNA: TGTGCCAGCAGCCAAGAAGGGACTAGCGGGAGGCGCCGGTACGAGCAGTACTTC. It codes for CASSQEGTSGRRRYEQYF.

This clonotype was counted between two and nine times. The chain has TRBV6-5 and TRBJ2-5; TRBD2 is a possible D gene (6 bases). From germline, CDR1 is MNHEY and CDR2 SVGAGI. The CDR3 loop spans 15 amino acids. V lost 6 bases, J lost 5 bases, and 19 bases lay in between. This CDR3 is CASSSRVGGDETQYF. In DNA form, the CDR3 reads TGTGCCAGCAGCTCTCGGGTTGGAGGGGACGAGACCCAGTACTTC.

CDR3 nucleotide sequence: TGCGCCAGCAGCTTCGGGCTAGCGGGCACACACAATGAGCAGTTCTTC. Its translation: CASSFGLAGTHNEQFF. The rearrangement uses TRBV5-1 and TRBJ2-1; 8 nucleotides agree with TRBD2. There are 16 residues in the CDR3. J gave up 5 bases and V 2 bases, and 9 bases lay outside the gene matches. CDR1 is SGHRS, CDR2 YFSETQ, per germline.

The chain recombines TRBV15 with TRBJ2-5; D may be TRBD1 or TRBD2 (5 bases each). The V gene's germline CDR1 is LNHNV and CDR2 YYDKDF (reference sequence). V lost 1 base to trimming and J lost 13 bases, with 16 bases between them. The CDR3 loop spans 13 amino acids. CDR3 nucleotide sequence: TGTGCCACCAGCAGAGTTACACCGGGACCGAGGTACTTC. It translates to CATSRVTPGPRYF.

The chain joins TRBV12-3 or TRBV12-4 to TRBJ2-2; D call uncertain. The germline V and J ends were trimmed by 3 bases and 4 bases, with 9 bases remaining between them. This CDR3 is built from 14 residues. This CDR3 is CASSFYGVTGELFF. CDR3 in DNA: TGTGCCAGCAGTTTCTATGGAGTCACCGGGGAGCTGTTTTTT.

The CDR3 bases are TGCAGTGCTAGAGTGGGGACTAGCTTATACAATGAGCAGTTCTTC. It specifies CSARVGTSLYNEQFF. The chain has TRBV20-1 and TRBJ2-1; 9 bases fit TRBD2. The germline CDR1 and CDR2 sequences are DFQATT and SNEGSKA (reference sequence). V dropped 1 base and J dropped 4; count of bases not matched to a gene: 5. The CDR3 sequence is 15 residues long.

As to this clonotype: The conserved phenylalanine or tryptophan is not found at the CDR3 terminus, so this likely reflects a read error. The chain carries TRBV10-3 and TRBJ1-4; TRBD1 agrees at 10 bases. Germline CDR1 and CDR2: ENHRY and SYGVKD. CDR3 length: 13 residues. V lost 8 bases to trimming and J lost 6 bases; unmatched junction nucleotides: 3. The DNA of the CDR3 is TGTGCCATCGGCGGGACAGGGGATGAAAAACTGTTTCTT. Protein product: CAIGGTGDEKLFL.

This chain uses TRBV3-1 with TRBJ2-5, with D possibly matching TRBD1 (6 bases). Trimming stripped 5 bases from V and 2 bases from J, with 12 bases between. The CDR3 contains 14 residues. Germline CDR1 is LGHDT and CDR2 is YNNKEL (reference sequence). CDR3 DNA sequence: TGTGCCAGCAGCGTTCGGACAGCTCAAGAGACCCAGTACTTC. Residues: CASSVRTAQETQYF.

In its sample, this clonotype was seen a few times. V gene TRBV20-1 combines with J gene TRBJ2-4; TRBD2 is a possible D gene (5 bases). Trimming cost V 2 bases and J 0 bases, with 14 bases left between them. Germline CDR1 is DFQATT and CDR2 is SNEGSKA (reference sequence). CDR3 length: 16 residues. In nucleotides, the CDR3 is TGCAGTGCTAGATCCGGACTGCACCTAGCCAAAAACATTCAGTACTTC. Translating gives CSARSGLHLAKNIQYF.

This clonotype was counted only a few times. The chain links TRBV10-3 to TRBJ2-3; TRBD2 aligns across 8 bases. Germline CDR1 reads ENHRY; CDR2 reads SYGVKD. The CDR3 is 14 residues long. V trimming: 11 bases; J trimming: 2 bases; junction bases outside the gene matches: 9. The CDR3 bases are TGTGCCTCCCGTAGAGCGGGAGACACAGATACGCAGTATTTT. The encoded protein is CASRRAGDTDTQYF.

The chain is built from TRBV6-5 and TRBJ2-1; TRBD2 might be the D (6 bases). Trimming took 2 bases from V and 6 from J, leaving 11 bases between them. Germline values: CDR1 MNHEY, CDR2 SVGAGI. There are 14 residues in the CDR3. The CDR3 protein is CASSYLGGVNEQFF. CDR3 DNA sequence: TGTGCCAGCAGTTACCTGGGGGGTGTCAATGAGCAGTTCTTC.

The CDR3 loop reads CSAFHSGSSYEQYF. CDR3 nucleotides: TGCAGTGCCTTTCATAGCGGTAGCTCCTACGAGCAGTACTTC. The V call is TRBV20-1, the J call TRBJ2-7; TRBD2 might be the D (6 bases). CDR3 length: 14 residues. The germline V gene encodes CDR1 DFQATT and CDR2 SNEGSKA (reference sequence). V gave up 6 bases and J gave up 0 bases, with 15 bases separating them.